Sequencing of this T cell receptor beta chain was carried out in a study of blood T cells in healthy people across ages. Trimming cost V 8 bases and J 0 bases, with 8 bases left between them. This CDR3 comprises 12 residues. Germline V lookup: CDR1 SGHDN, CDR2 FVKESK. The second PCR ran about 7 to 12 cycles with a sample-barcoded 5' primer and J-beta primers. Every cDNA was tagged by a template-switch adaptor with 12 random nucleotides. TCRdb re-analysed the 5' RACE reads in MiXCR, keeping a single row per CDR3 protein. The sample holds approximately 800,000 distinct CDR3 sequences, 62% seen once. Each sample gave at least 7 million isolated PBMCs.

The chain uses TRBV14 and TRBJ2-7, with D possibly TRBD1 on 5 matching bases. This receptor was taken from a man aged 25-40 years in good health. Sequenced material: blood. CDR3 DNA sequence: TGTGCCAGCGGGGCATTCTCCTACGAGCAGTACTTC. Translating gives CASGAFSYEQYF.